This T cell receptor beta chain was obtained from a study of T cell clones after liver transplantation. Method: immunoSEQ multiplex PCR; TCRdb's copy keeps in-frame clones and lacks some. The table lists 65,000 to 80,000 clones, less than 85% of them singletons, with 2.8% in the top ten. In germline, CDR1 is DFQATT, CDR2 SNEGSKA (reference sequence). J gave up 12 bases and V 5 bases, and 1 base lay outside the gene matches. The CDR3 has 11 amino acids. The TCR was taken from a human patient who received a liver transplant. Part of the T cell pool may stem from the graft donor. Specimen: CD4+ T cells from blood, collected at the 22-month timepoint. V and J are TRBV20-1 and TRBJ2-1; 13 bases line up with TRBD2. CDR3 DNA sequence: TGCAGTGCTGGGACTAGCGGGACGCAGTTCTTC. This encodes CSAGTSGTQFF.